This T cell receptor beta chain was obtained from a study of T cell responses to AZD1222 COVID-19 vaccine. TCRdb's table, derived via immunoSEQ multiplex PCR, lists solely in-frame clones and lacks some. Here the sample spans about 140,000 clones, roughly 90% being singletons. Notes on this clone: Its antigen remains unidentified.

Findings of the study overall: Clonal diversity was possibly underestimated, and the donors were mostly white British, with more females. Reportedly, nearly half the spike-specific TCRs target unmutated variant regions. Spike-specific TCR breadth and depth rose after two AZD1222 doses. Vaccine-associated CD4 TCRs spanned spike, dominant at 160-218 and 743-854.

With V trimmed by 3 bases and J by 2 bases, 6 bases remained unmatched. The CDR3 sequence is 16 residues long. Germline V gene lookup returns CDR1 KGHSH and CDR2 LQKENI. This chain joins TRBV18 and TRBJ1-3; 8 bases match TRBD1. The material sequenced was peripheral blood, taken on day 0 of AZD1222 vaccination. This receptor was obtained from an adult in good health. CDR3 DNA sequence: TGTGCCAGCTCACCCAAGGGACAGGTCGCTGGAAACACCATATATTTT. Translating it yields CASSPKGQVAGNTIYF.